These 28 T cell receptor beta chains were sequenced from one sample in a study of T cells in Graves' hyperthyroidism and ophthalmopathy. The TCR beta CDR3 regions underwent amplification using RNA transcripts as the source. Carried out on the TCR CDR3, a first-round RT-PCR used the HTBI primer set. Using its own MiXCR run on the multiplex PCR reads, TCRdb lists one record per CDR3 protein. In the table there are roughly 380,000 distinct CDR3 sequences, approximately 15% of which are singletons. Sequencing was carried out using blood. These TCRs come from a woman aged 55-69 years with Graves' hyperthyroidism.

This clonotype was counted many times. The chain couples TRBV6-1 to TRBJ2-5; 8 nucleotides align to TRBD1. The CDR3 covers 14 residues. The germline gives CDR1 MNHNS, CDR2 SASEGT. V shed 5 bases, J shed 5 bases, and the junction held 7 bases outside the gene matches. The CDR3: CASSKIRGLETQYF. CDR3 sequence (DNA): TGTGCCAGCAGTAAGATCAGGGGGCTGGAGACCCAGTACTTC.

This clonotype was counted many times. The CDR3 bases are TGTGCCAGCAGCGCCCGGACAGGTGGCTACACCTTC. Protein: CASSARTGGYTF. The chain is built from TRBV11-1 and TRBJ1-2; 7 bases fit TRBD1. The germline V gene encodes CDR1 SGHAT and CDR2 FQDESV (reference sequence). The ends lost 5 bases at V and 7 bases at J; junction bases unmatched: 4. The CDR3 covers 12 residues.

This clonotype was detected ten times or more. The rearrangement joins TRBV11-2 to TRBJ2-5; no clear D. The germline CDR1 and CDR2 sequences are SGHAT and FQNNGV. This CDR3 has 12 residues. V was shortened by 1 base and J by 4 bases, with 4 bases between the two germline ends. In nucleotides, the CDR3 is TGTGCCAGCAGCTTAGGCTCAGAGACCCAGTACTTC. Its translation: CASSLGSETQYF.

A few counts support this clonotype. The chain joins TRBV12-3 or TRBV12-4 to TRBJ2-3, with D maybe TRBD2 (6 bases). The V and J ends lost 2 bases and 1 base respectively, with 13 bases between them. This CDR3 has 16 residues. The CDR3 is CASSLRSSSGTDTQYF. CDR3 in DNA: TGTGCCAGCAGTTTAAGGTCTTCTAGCGGCACAGATACGCAGTATTTT.

This chain uses TRBV10-3 with TRBJ1-5, with 12 bases that match TRBD1. The V gene end was trimmed by 6 bases and the J gene end by 7 bases; junction bases not matched to a gene: 4. This CDR3 is built from 14 residues. From germline, CDR1 is ENHRY and CDR2 SYGVKD. The CDR3, as DNA: TGTGCCATCAGGGGGACAGGGGGCGGCCAGCCCCAGCATTTT. This sequence encodes CAIRGTGGGQPQHF.

This clonotype has only a few counts. J is TRBJ1-2 and V is TRBV19, with 7 bases identical to TRBD1. This CDR3 is 15 amino acids long. Per germline, CDR1 LNHDA and CDR2 SQIVND (reference sequence). Trimming took 5 bases from V and 2 from J; bases not matched to a gene: 8. CDR3: CASSPGDSSNYGYTF. CDR3 nucleotide sequence: TGTGCCAGTAGTCCCGGGGACAGCTCGAACTATGGCTACACCTTC.

This clonotype came up many times. This chain connects TRBV2 to TRBJ1-1; perhaps TRBD1 as D (6 bases). The CDR3 is 15 amino acids. CDR1 is SNHLY, CDR2 FYNNEI, per germline. V was cut by 5 bases and J by 0 bases, with 13 bases left in between. CDR3 residues: CASSPRQAMNTEAFF. CDR3 nucleotides: TGTGCCAGCAGTCCGCGACAGGCTATGAACACTGAAGCTTTCTTT.

This sequence joins TRBV27 and TRBJ2-5; D is ambiguous. Germline loops: CDR1 MNHEY, CDR2 SMNVEV (reference sequence). The CDR3 consists of 14 residues. The V gene lost 0 bases and the J gene lost 5 bases, with 10 bases spanning the gap. The CDR3 sequence: CASSLSLAVETQYF. The DNA for the CDR3 is TGTGCCAGCAGTTTATCCTTGGCAGTGGAGACCCAGTACTTC.

This clonotype was detected ten times or more. The rearrangement joins TRBV27 to TRBJ2-6; D is perhaps TRBD2 (6 bases). The germline gives CDR1 MNHEY, CDR2 SMNVEV (reference sequence). The length of the CDR3 is 15 residues. The V and J ends lost 3 bases and 2 bases respectively, with 8 bases between them. The chain's CDR3 is CASSFSGAGANVLTF. Here the CDR3 DNA reads TGTGCCAGCAGTTTCTCGGGGGCTGGGGCCAACGTCCTGACTTTC. Looking up the rest from reference TRBV27 and TRBJ2-6 gives the full variable domain: EAQVTQNPRYLITVTGKKLTVTCSQNMNHEYMSWYRQDPGLGLRQIYYSMNVEVTDKGDVPEGYKVSRKEKRNFPLILESPSPNQTSLYFCASSFSGAGANVLTFGAGSRLTVL.

With respect to this clonotype: A much bigger clone sits one base away, suggesting this may be a read error. The rearrangement joins TRBV7-9 to TRBJ2-7; 11 nucleotides line up with TRBD2. This CDR3 has 19 residues. Germline V gives CDR1 SEHNR, CDR2 FQNEAQ (reference sequence). CDR3 bases: TGTGCCAGCATCAATTACGGGTTTTGGACTAGCGGGCCCTCCTACAAGCAGTACTTC. This translates into CASINYGFWTSGPSYKQYF.

The table lists this clonotype with many counts. The chain uses TRBV12-3 or TRBV12-4 and TRBJ2-7; D may be TRBD2 (6 bases). The CDR3 is made up of 12 amino acids. The V and J ends lost 5 bases and 4 bases respectively, with 9 bases between them. CDR3 protein: CASSRERYEQYF. CDR3 DNA sequence: TGTGCCAGCAGTCGGGAGCGGTACGAGCAGTACTTC.

The sample holds a few counts of this clonotype. The DNA of the CDR3 is TGCGCCAGCAGTGAGGGGCAGGCTAGGGACGAGCAGTACTTC. It translates to CASSEGQARDEQYF. The chain carries TRBV10-1 and TRBJ2-7; no firm D call. Trimming stripped 2 bases from V and 5 bases from J, with 13 bases between. The germline V gene has CDR1 WNHNN and CDR2 SYGVQD (reference sequence). There are 14 residues in the CDR3.

This clonotype was found a few times. The V and J genes are TRBV24-1 and TRBJ1-2, with TRBD1 as a possible D gene (5 bases). V was cut by 10 bases and J by 3 bases, with 8 bases left in between. CDR3 length equals 11 residues. CDR1 KGHDR and CDR2 SFDVKD come from the germline V gene. The CDR3 loop is CATGDHYGYTF. Here the CDR3 DNA reads TGTGCCACGGGGGATCACTATGGCTACACCTTC.

This clonotype was counted ten times or more. The chain combines TRBV20-1 with TRBJ1-5; D call uncertain. Germline V lookup: CDR1 DFQATT, CDR2 SNEGSKA (reference sequence). Trimming took off 2 bases at V and 4 bases at J, with 18 bases between the two ends. This CDR3 has 16 amino acids. CDR3 nucleotides: TGCAGTGCTAGATCCAGAGCCGGGAACCCTAATCAGCCCCAGCATTTT. Protein sequence: CSARSRAGNPNQPQHF.

This clonotype was seen a handful of times. J is TRBJ2-1 and V is TRBV6-2 or TRBV6-3; no definite D call. Trimming shortened V by 5 bases and J by 10 bases, and 15 bases separated the two germline ends. The germline gives CDR1 MNHEY, CDR2 SVGEGT. This CDR3 spans 13 amino acids. In DNA, the CDR3 is TGTGCCAGCAGTCACCAGCCTCTCGGGGAGCAGTTCTTC. As protein: CASSHQPLGEQFF.

This chain joins TRBV10-2 and TRBJ2-1, with TRBD2 matching over 9 bases. J lost 0 bases, V lost 6 bases, and 6 bases had no gene match. This CDR3 is 16 amino acids long. In germline, CDR1 is WSHSY, CDR2 SAAADI. The CDR3 region is CASSRLAAGSYNEQFF. The CDR3 bases are TGCGCCAGCAGCCGACTAGCGGCGGGCTCCTACAATGAGCAGTTCTTC.

This chain uses TRBV6-5 with TRBJ2-5; D is perhaps TRBD1 (6 bases). The V end was cut by 0 bases, the J end by 0 bases, with 11 bases between. The CDR3 consists of 16 residues. From germline, CDR1 is MNHEY and CDR2 SVGAGI. CDR3 sequence (DNA): TGTGCCAGCAGTTACTCAGGGACATCGTACCAAGAGACCCAGTACTTC. Translation: CASSYSGTSYQETQYF.

Concerning this clonotype: A read error may explain this, as a much larger clone is one base away. J is TRBJ2-4 and V is TRBV5-1, with TRBD1 as a possible D gene (5 bases). This CDR3 contains 13 residues. Looked up from germline, CDR1 is SGHRS and CDR2 is YFSETQ. This CDR3 reads CVSSLGQRNIQYF. In DNA form, the CDR3 reads TGCGTCAGCAGCTTGGGGCAGCGAAACATTCAGTACTTC.

This clonotype showed up many times. The rearrangement joins TRBV12-3 or TRBV12-4 to TRBJ2-1, with TRBD2 identical over 14 bases. CDR3 length: 16 amino acids. V was clipped by 7 bases and J by 9 bases; unmatched bases: 11. The CDR3 loop reads CASIPGTSGSISEQFF. The CDR3 DNA reads TGTGCCAGCATCCCGGGGACTAGCGGGAGTATCAGTGAGCAGTTCTTC.

The sample holds many counts of this clonotype. V is TRBV7-9 and J is TRBJ2-5; 12 positions match TRBD2. The CDR3 length is 14 residues. V was clipped by 6 bases and J by 4 bases; unmatched bases: 3. Germline assignment: CDR1 SEHNR and CDR2 FQNEAQ (reference sequence). The DNA for the CDR3 is TGTGCCAGCAGTTGGACTAGCGGGACAGAGACCCAGTACTTC. Its protein is CASSWTSGTETQYF.

The rearrangement links TRBV20-1 to TRBJ2-7; possibly TRBD2 for D (6 bases). Germline V lookup: CDR1 DFQATT, CDR2 SNEGSKA (reference sequence). Trimming took off 2 bases at V and 3 bases at J, with 14 bases between the two ends. The CDR3 spans 14 residues. The CDR3 sequence is CSARNPRGSYEQYF. The CDR3 DNA is TGCAGTGCTAGAAACCCTCGGGGGAGCTACGAGCAGTACTTC.

This clonotype was picked up many times. The rearrangement uses TRBV24-1 and TRBJ2-1; the match to TRBD1 covers 12 bases. The length of the CDR3 is 16 residues. Trimming cost V 4 bases and J 8 bases; bases outside gene matches: 8. Germline lookup yields CDR1 KGHDR and CDR2 SFDVKD. In DNA, the CDR3 is TGTGCCACCAGTGAGGTGGGACAGGGGGCGCGTGATGAGCAGTTCTTC. It is translated as CATSEVGQGARDEQFF.

Many counts were recorded for this clonotype. This chain links TRBV12-3 or TRBV12-4 with TRBJ2-1; 10 bases align to TRBD1. The CDR3 loop spans 15 amino acids. V was pared by 8 bases and J by 7 bases, with 11 bases of the junction left unmatched. The CDR3 reads CASPTPGQGLNEQFF. In DNA, the CDR3 is TGTGCCAGCCCTACACCGGGACAGGGGCTAAATGAGCAGTTCTTC.

The chain employs TRBV6-2 or TRBV6-3 and TRBJ2-1, with 7 bases aligning to TRBD1. The CDR3 is 14 amino acids. With V trimmed by 3 bases and J by 6 bases, 5 bases remained unmatched. CDR1 and CDR2 from the germline V gene are MNHEY and SVGEGT. In DNA form, the CDR3 reads TGTGCCAGCAGTTATTCGGACAGGTCCAATGAGCAGTTCTTC. It encodes CASSYSDRSNEQFF.

This clonotype was found a few times. The chain has TRBV10-1 and TRBJ2-1, with D uncertain. Trimming stripped 0 bases from V and 7 bases from J, with 7 bases between. Germline V lookup: CDR1 WNHNN, CDR2 SYGVQD (reference sequence). CDR3 length equals 13 residues. The CDR3 DNA follows: TGCGCCAGCAGTGAGTCGTGGCAAAATGAGCAGTTCTTC. Protein product: CASSESWQNEQFF.

This clonotype has a count of ten or more. This chain uses TRBV6-4 with TRBJ2-7, with D perhaps matching TRBD2 (5 bases). V was cut by 2 bases and J by 2 bases, with 10 bases left in between. Germline loops: CDR1 MRHNA, CDR2 SNTAGT. CDR3 length: 14 residues. The CDR3 region is CASSDLRRTYEQYF. CDR3 in DNA: TGTGCCAGCAGTGACCTTCGGAGGACCTACGAGCAGTACTTC.

This clonotype was observed many times. The rearrangement links TRBV28 to TRBJ2-1; D may be TRBD1 (5 bases). CDR1 is MDHEN and CDR2 is SYDVKM in the germline V gene. This CDR3 is 15 amino acids long. V lost 2 bases and J lost 4, with 12 bases in between. The chain's CDR3 is CASSLGAARYNEQFF. The CDR3 DNA sequence: TGTGCCAGCAGTTTAGGGGCCGCGAGGTACAATGAGCAGTTCTTC.

Only a few counts were recorded for this clonotype. This chain connects TRBV19 to TRBJ2-7; 11 bases map to TRBD2. The junction had 1 base not matched to a gene; V was cut back by 3 bases and J by 0 bases. The CDR3 is 15 amino acids. Germline assignment: CDR1 LNHDA and CDR2 SQIVND (reference sequence). The DNA of the CDR3 is TGTGCCAGTAGTATGGGACTAGCGGCCTCCTACGAGCAGTACTTC. Protein sequence: CASSMGLAASYEQYF.